This section outlines one TCR beta chain sequence together with its context. Its antigen is unknown. The input lacks base qualities; no much larger clone sits a single base away. This sample is part of a study of cytomegalovirus exposure and HLA in healthy donors (dated by TCRdb to 2016 to 2017). Context from the whole study: An earlier analysis of about 530 of the donors reported 276 Gb of sequence data and 117 million unique TCR beta sequences obtained from about 170 million T cells. The study used immunosequencing to profile the T cell repertoires of approximately 650 subjects and linked those repertoires to cytomegalovirus serostatus. To study patterns of TCR occurrence, a later analysis re-analyzed previously published TCR beta repertoires from just over 650 donors and added high-resolution HLA genotyping. An early release that covered about 600 HLA-typed donors contained about 300 gigabases of sequencing data and 75 million to 100 million unique TCR sequences. The number of typed donors differed by locus: about 620-630 for A, B, C, DRB1 and DQB1; 500 to 550 for DQA1; around 580 for DPA1; and about 450 for DPB1. Along with the approximately 670-subject first cohort, a separate validation cohort of over a hundred different subjects was used. Across some 400 genotyped donors of the cohort, an average of roughly 250,000 unique TCR beta nucleotide sequences per donor were sequenced, and roughly 20% of those sequences were non-productive. Genome-wide SNP genotypes for about 65% of the roughly 700 donors were used in a later genetic analysis, which treated that subset as a discovery cohort. The later analysis used no new phenotypic data to find candidate immune exposures, relying instead on TCR beta sequences and their occurrence across donors. In an earlier analysis of more than 550 of the donors, high-throughput TCR beta sequencing was used to judge whether each TCR beta V gene segment behaved as functional or pseudogenic. Donor age, sex, ethnicity and CMV serostatus were collected together with the repertoire data. Of the 300 to 500 genotyped donors, approximately 81% were placed in the genetic ancestry cluster associated with self-reported Caucasian donors. Roughly five DR-DQ haplotypes were handled as single units for association and clustering, since linkage in the cohort was strong. The study was designed to test whether signatures of past pathogen exposure could be identified by cataloging public T cell receptors. HLA typing covered class I and class II loci at four-digit resolution. To predict cytomegalovirus infection status, the study brought together high-throughput TCR immunosequencing, statistical association of individual TCRs with disease status, and machine learning. Every discovery cohort repertoire had been produced on one sequencing platform. Beyond this particular receptor, the publication reports: A later analysis found that TCR association rates varied across HLA loci, with DRB1 alleles showing the most associated TCRs and HLA-C alleles the fewest. When HLA alleles, especially DR and DQ, strongly co-occurred, TCR associations were difficult to assign to individual alleles. A further reported finding was that TCR beta sequences accurately predicted the HLA-A and HLA-B alleles for most subjects in the first cohort. The study listed over 150 TCR beta chains as associated with cytomegalovirus. The 87-base-pair reads could not distinguish some IMGT-functional V segments, including TRBV6-2 and TRBV6-3, so those segments were excluded. Immune exposure information for the cohort was limited to CMV serostatus. The earlier analysis of nearly 600 of the donors excluded 15 to 20 rarely observed V segments, including chromosome 9 orphons, because counts were too low. The presence/absence analyses assumed that sequencing depth was roughly uniform across donors, and that assumption may not be true. The classifier was reported to diagnose cytomegalovirus status with high specificity and sensitivity in both the original and validation cohorts. A later analysis reported that several top co-occurrence clusters appeared linked to parvovirus B19, influenza, CMV and Epstein-Barr virus. Across donors, most TCR sequences were observed very rarely, whereas some public TCRs were present in many individuals. Correlated functional status among segregating V segments might reflect linkage disequilibrium, but an unknown experimental factor could not be ruled out. The authors suggested that the approach could potentially be generalized to other disease states and immunological phenotypes. A cluster of highly shared sequence variants was judged likely to be a technical artifact of the sequencing pipeline. The cohort was sequenced for TCR beta chains only, and without alpha or paired-chain data the features that could be detected were limited. In a later analysis, HLA-associated TCR beta chains were found to be more clonally expanded and to have lower generation probabilities than equally common non-associated chains. In a later genetic analysis, fewer N-insertions in productive TCRs were reported among donors in an Asian-associated ancestry cluster than the approximately 670-donor mean. A later analysis associated 17,000 or so TCR beta sequences with specific HLA alleles at a false discovery rate of 0.05. Because HLA typing was missing for some donors at each locus, association tests included only the typed subset. A later analysis found that most CMV-associated TCR beta chains appeared HLA-restricted, with HLA associations seemingly driven largely by CMV exposure. An association between a missense DCLRE1C variant and V-gene and J-gene trimming of TCR beta chains was found in a later genetic analysis and replicated in an independent cohort. In an earlier analysis of 587 of the donors, most TCR beta V segments appeared in productive rearrangements about 90% or about 30% of the time, broadly matching IMGT annotations. In vitro tests confirmed that a few of the cytomegalovirus-associated TCR beta chains recognize cytomegalovirus antigens.

Receptor amplification or capture employed the immunoSEQ multiplex PCR assay. For the multiplex PCR, a mixture combining 60 forward primers for TCR Vbeta segments and 13 reverse primers for TCR Jbeta segments was used. A multiplex PCR assay on genomic DNA amplified the CDR3 region of rearranged TCR beta genes. The Illumina HiSeq System was used to sequence the amplified TCR beta libraries as 87-base-pair reads. Processing in the source paper ran as follows. A later analysis tallied around 87 million unique TCR beta chains across the 640 or so repertoires, and roughly 11 million of those chains were shared by two or more donors. Raw reads were error-corrected and collapsed into unique sequences with a nearest-neighbor algorithm that merged closely related sequences to remove PCR and sequencing errors. To assign V, D and J gene segments, CDR3 sequences were aligned to IMGT reference sequences. For a sequence to be retained, a match of at least six nucleotides was required to both a V gene segment and a J gene segment. Rearrangements were called productive when the CDR3 lacked stop codons and stayed in frame with V and J; all others were non-productive. Following IMGT convention, CDR3 was defined as the stretch from the second conserved V-encoded cysteine up to the conserved J-encoded phenylalanine. The earlier analysis of roughly 590 of the donors excluded any sequence lacking an unambiguous match to a single V gene segment. In an earlier analysis of almost 600 of the donors, a V segment was called functional when productive rearrangements were above 56.7%, and segregating when the standard deviation between donors exceeded 5%. To diagnose cytomegalovirus status from the catalog of TCR beta chain sequences, a statistical classification framework was built. In a later analysis, V and J genes were assigned by comparing TCR nucleotide sequences against IMGT/GENE-DB human TR gene sequences. A later analysis assigned CDR3 sequences and most-parsimonious VDJ recombination scenarios with the TCRdist pipeline. A later analysis defined each TCR beta chain by its CDR3 amino acid sequence plus V-gene family, and excluded reads lacking a unique V-gene family. A later analysis removed over 500 highly shared, low-generation-probability nucleotide sequences to deal with suspected cross-contamination and a sequencing artifact. For each public chain, a later analysis derived a clonal expansion index from normalized ranks of inferred template counts within each repertoire. In a later analysis, generation probabilities were computed with a VDJ recombination model fitted to out-of-frame rearrangements, and the resulting probabilities were checked against IGoR. In a later analysis, TCR-TCR, TCR-HLA and TCR-CMV co-occurrence was scored with hypergeometric tests, and a repertoire-size bias correction was applied to TCR pairs. To estimate false discovery rates, a later analysis permuted the HLA or CMV assignments 20 times. In a later analysis, co-occurring TCRs were grouped using DBSCAN, with TCRdist sequence similarity added in when clustering inside HLA-allele-positive subsets. Repertoires with fewer than 30,000 or more than 120,000 public chains were left out of co-occurrence clustering, as were about 5 repertoires with anomalous nucleotide sharing. TCRdb retrieved this table from immuneACCESS and kept in-frame rearrangements only. Not all clones are present; in checked studies, unresolved V genes account for under half, and no reason is known for the remainder. From that table come the V and J calls and clone size; the DNA was used to work out D and trimming. Counted in this sample were tens of thousands of clones; 65% to 80% of them appeared once. The ten biggest clones cover approximately 15% of the sample.

The cohort was made up of 650 to 700 healthy bone marrow donors. At the time of sampling, all cohort members were nominally healthy, though unrecorded immune exposures were likely present. The donor was CMV seropositive and was included in the group of 289 seropositive cohort members. Every donor gave a peripheral blood sample, and the peripheral blood mononuclear cells from that sample were used for TCR beta sequencing. Genomic DNA was extracted from the blood cell samples with the Qiagen DNeasy Blood Extraction Kit. Counted from cysteine to phenylalanine, this CDR3 has 13 amino acids. CDR3 DNA is the only sequence kept; it has 39 bases, read in frame from the first base. V and J are truncated by 1 base and 11 bases respectively, leaving an intervening sequence of 14 bases. The germline V gene specifies SGHDN as CDR1 and FVKESK as CDR2.

This clonotype was sampled from a woman aged 45 to 65 in good health and CMV-seropositive. The specimen was PBMCs. The V and J segments used are TRBV14 and TRBJ2-5; the D region possibly corresponds to TRBD2 (5 bases align). The CDR3 reads CASSQALRWEQYF. The nucleotides read TGTGCCAGCAGCCAAGCATTGAGGTGGGAGCAGTACTTC.